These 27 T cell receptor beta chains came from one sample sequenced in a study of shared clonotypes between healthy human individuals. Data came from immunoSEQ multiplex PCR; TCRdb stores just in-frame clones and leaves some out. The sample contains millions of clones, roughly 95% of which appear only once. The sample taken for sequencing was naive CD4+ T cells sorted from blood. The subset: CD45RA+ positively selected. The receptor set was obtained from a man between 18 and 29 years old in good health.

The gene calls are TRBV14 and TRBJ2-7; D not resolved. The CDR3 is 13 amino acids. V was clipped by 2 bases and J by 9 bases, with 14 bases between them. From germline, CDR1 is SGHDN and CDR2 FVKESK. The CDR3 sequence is CASSQLSSQRQYF. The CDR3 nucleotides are TGTGCCAGCAGCCAATTGAGCAGTCAGAGGCAGTACTTC.

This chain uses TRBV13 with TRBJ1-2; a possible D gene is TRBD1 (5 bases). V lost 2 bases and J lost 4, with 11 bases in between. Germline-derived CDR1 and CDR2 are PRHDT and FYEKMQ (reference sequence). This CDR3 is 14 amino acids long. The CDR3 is CASSLKGTLYGYTF. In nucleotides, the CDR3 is TGTGCCAGCAGCTTAAAAGGGACCCTCTATGGCTACACCTTC.

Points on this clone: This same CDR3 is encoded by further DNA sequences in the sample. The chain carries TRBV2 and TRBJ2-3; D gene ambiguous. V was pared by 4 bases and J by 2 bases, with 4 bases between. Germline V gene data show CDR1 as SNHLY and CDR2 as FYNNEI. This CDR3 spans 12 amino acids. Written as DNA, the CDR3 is TGTGCCAGCAGTGGGCTCACAGATACGCAGTATTTT. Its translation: CASSGLTDTQYF.

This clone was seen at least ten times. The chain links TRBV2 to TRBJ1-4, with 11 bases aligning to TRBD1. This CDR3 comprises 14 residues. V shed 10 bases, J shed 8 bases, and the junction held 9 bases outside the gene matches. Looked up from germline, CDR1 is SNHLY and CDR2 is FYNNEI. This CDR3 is CATGQGALGEKLFF. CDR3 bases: TGTGCCACTGGACAGGGGGCGCTTGGCGAAAAACTGTTTTTT.

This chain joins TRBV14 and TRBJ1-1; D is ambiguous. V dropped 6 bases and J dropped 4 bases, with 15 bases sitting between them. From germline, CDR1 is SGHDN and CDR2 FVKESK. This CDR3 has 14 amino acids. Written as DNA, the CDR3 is TGTGCCAGCAGTAGTTTCGGAGAAAGCACTGAAGCTTTCTTT. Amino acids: CASSSFGESTEAFF.

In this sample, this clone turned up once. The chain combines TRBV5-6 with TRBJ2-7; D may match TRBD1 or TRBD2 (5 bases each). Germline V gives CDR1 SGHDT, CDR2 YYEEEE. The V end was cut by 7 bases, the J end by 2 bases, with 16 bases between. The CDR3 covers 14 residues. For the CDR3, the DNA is TGTGCCAGCTCCGGGGCAGGGCCTACCTACGAGCAGTACTTC. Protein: CASSGAGPTYEQYF.

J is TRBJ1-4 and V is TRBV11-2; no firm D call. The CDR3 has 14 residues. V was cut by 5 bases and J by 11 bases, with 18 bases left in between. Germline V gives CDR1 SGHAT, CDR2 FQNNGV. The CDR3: CASSANSAQRKLFF. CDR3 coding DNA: TGTGCCAGCAGCGCAAACAGTGCACAGAGGAAACTGTTTTTT.

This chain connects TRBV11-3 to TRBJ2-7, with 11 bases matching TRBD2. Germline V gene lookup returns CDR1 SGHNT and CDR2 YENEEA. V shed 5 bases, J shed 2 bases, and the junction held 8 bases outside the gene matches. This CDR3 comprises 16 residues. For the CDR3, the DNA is TGTGCCAGCAGCCCGGGGGGACTAGCGGATCCCTACGAGCAGTACTTC. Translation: CASSPGGLADPYEQYF.

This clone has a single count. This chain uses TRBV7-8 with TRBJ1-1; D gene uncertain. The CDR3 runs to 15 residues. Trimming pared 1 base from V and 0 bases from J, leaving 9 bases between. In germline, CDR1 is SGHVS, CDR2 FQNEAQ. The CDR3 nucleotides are TGTGCCAGCAGCTTAGAGGGCAGTTTGAACACTGAAGCTTTCTTT. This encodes CASSLEGSLNTEAFF. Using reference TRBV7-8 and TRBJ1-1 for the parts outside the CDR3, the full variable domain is GAGVSQSPRYKVAKRGQDVALRCDPISGHVSLFWYQQALGQGPEFLTYFQNEAQLDKSGLPSDRFFAERPEGSVSTLKIQRTQQEDSAVYLCASSLEGSLNTEAFFGQGTRLTVV.

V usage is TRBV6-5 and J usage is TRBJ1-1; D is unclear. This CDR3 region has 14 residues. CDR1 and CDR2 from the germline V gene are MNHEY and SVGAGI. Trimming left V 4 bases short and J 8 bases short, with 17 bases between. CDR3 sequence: CASSSVGLISEAFF. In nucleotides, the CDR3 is TGTGCCAGCAGTTCCGTAGGACTGATCAGCGAAGCTTTCTTT.

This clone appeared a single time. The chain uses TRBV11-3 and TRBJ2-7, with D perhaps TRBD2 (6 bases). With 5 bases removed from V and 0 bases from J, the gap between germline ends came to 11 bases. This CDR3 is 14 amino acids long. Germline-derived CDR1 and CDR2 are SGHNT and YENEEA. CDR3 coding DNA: TGTGCCAGCAGCAGGGACGGGAGCTCCTACGAGCAGTACTTC. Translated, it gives CASSRDGSSYEQYF.

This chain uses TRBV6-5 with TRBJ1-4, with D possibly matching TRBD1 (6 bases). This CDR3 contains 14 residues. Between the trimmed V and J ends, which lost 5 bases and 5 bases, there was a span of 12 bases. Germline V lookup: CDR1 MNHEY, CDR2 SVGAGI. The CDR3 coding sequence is TGTGCCAGCAGTCCCGGACAGCTCAATGAAAAACTGTTTTTT. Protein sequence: CASSPGQLNEKLFF.

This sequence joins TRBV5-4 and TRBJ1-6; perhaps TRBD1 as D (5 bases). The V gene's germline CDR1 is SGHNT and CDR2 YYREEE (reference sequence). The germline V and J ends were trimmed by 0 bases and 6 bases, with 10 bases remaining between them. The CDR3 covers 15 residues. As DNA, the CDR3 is TGTGCCAGCAGCTTGGCCGCAGGGATTAATTCACCCCTCCACTTT. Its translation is CASSLAAGINSPLHF.

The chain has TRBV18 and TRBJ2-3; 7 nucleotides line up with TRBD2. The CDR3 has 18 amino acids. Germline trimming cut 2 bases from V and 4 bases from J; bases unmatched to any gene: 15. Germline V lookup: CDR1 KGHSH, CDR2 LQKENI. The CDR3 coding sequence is TGTGCCAGCTCACCAGGGATTTCGGCGGGGGTCGGGGCAGATACGCAGTATTTT. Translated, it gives CASSPGISAGVGADTQYF. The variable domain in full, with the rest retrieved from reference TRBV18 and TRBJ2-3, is NAGVMQNPRHLVRRRGQEARLRCSPMKGHSHVYWYRQLPEEGLKFMVYLQKENIIDESGMPKERFSAEFPKEGPSILRIQQVVRGDSAAYFCASSPGISAGVGADTQYFGPGTRLTVL.

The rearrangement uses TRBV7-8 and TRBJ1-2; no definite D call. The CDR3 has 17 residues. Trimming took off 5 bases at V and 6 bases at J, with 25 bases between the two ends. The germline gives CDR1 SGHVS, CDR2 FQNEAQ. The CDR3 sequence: CASSPSVGSPEEDGYTF. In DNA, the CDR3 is TGTGCCAGCAGCCCTAGCGTAGGCTCACCAGAGGAAGATGGCTACACCTTC.

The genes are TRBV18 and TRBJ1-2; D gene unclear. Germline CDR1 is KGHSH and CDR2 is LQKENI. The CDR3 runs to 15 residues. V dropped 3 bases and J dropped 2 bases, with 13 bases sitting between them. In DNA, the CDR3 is TGTGCCAGCTCACCGCCAGGAGGTGTGAACTATGGCTACACCTTC. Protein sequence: CASSPPGGVNYGYTF.

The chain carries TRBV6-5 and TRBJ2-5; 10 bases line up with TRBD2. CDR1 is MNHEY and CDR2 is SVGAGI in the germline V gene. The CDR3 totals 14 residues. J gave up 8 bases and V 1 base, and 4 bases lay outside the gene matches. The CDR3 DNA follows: TGTGCCAGCAGTTACTATTCTAGCGGGAGTACCCAGTACTTC. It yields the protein CASSYYSSGSTQYF.

As DNA, the CDR3 is TGTGCCAGCAGACCGGGACAGGGCAACTACGAGCAGTACTTC. Protein: CASRPGQGNYEQYF. The chain employs TRBV6-1 and TRBJ2-7; TRBD1 matches at 9 bases. V was pared by 6 bases and J by 3 bases, with 6 bases of the junction left unmatched. Germline V gene lookup returns CDR1 MNHNS and CDR2 SASEGT. This CDR3 contains 14 residues.

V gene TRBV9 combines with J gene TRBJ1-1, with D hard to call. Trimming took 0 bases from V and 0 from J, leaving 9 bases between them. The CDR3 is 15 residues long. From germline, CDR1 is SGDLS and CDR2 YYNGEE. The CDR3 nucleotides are TGTGCCAGCAGCGTAGACAGCCTCATGAACACTGAAGCTTTCTTT. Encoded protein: CASSVDSLMNTEAFF.

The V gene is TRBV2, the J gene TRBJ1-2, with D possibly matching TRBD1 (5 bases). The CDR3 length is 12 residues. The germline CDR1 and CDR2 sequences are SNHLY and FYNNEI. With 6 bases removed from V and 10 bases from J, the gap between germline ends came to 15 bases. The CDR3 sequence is CASRPDSFAYTF. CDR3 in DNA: TGTGCCAGCAGACCCGACAGTTTCGCCTACACCTTC.

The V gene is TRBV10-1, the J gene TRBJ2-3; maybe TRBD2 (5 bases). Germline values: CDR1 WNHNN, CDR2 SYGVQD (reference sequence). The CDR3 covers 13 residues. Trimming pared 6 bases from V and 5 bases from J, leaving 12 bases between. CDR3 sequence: CASRARTGDTQYF. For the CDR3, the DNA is TGCGCCAGCAGAGCAAGGACTGGAGATACGCAGTATTTT.

CDR3 bases: TGTGCCAGCAGCCAAACAGGGGGTTCGGCCCAGCCCCAGCATTTT. Its protein is CASSQTGGSAQPQHF. The chain combines TRBV5-6 with TRBJ1-5, with 8 bases matching TRBD1. Germline V CDR1 and CDR2: SGHDT, YYEEEE. The CDR3 spans 15 residues. Germline trimming cut 4 bases from V and 7 bases from J; bases unmatched to any gene: 10.

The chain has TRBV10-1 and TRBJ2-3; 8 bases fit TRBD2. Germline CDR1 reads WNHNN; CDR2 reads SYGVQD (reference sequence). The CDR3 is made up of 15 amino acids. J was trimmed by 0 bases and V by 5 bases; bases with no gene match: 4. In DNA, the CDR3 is TGCGCCAGCAGTTCGGGGGGGAGTAGCACAGATACGCAGTATTTT. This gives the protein CASSSGGSSTDTQYF.

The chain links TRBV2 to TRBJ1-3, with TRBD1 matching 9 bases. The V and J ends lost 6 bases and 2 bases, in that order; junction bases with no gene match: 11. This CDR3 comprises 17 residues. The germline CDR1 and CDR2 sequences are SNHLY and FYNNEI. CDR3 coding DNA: TGTGCCAGCAGAGAGGGACAGGGCCGAGTGGCTGGAAACACCATATATTTT. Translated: CASREGQGRVAGNTIYF.

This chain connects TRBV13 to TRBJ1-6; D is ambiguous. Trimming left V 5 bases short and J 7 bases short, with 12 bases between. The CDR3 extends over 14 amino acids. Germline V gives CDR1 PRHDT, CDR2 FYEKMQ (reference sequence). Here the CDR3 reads CASSPSGENSPLHF. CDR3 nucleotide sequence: TGTGCCAGCAGCCCGTCCGGGGAAAATTCACCCCTCCACTTT.

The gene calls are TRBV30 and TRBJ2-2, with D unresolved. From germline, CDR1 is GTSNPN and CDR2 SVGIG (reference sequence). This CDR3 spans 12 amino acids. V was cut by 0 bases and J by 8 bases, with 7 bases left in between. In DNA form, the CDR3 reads TGTGCCTGGAGTGTAAGGGTGGGGGAGCTGTTTTTT. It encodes CAWSVRVGELFF.

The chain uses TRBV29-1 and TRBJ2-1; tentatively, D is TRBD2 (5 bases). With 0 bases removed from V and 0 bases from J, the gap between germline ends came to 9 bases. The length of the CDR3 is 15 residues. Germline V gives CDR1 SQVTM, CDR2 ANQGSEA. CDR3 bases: TGCAGCGTTGAAGATTGGAGGAACTCCTACAATGAGCAGTTCTTC. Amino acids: CSVEDWRNSYNEQFF.